The rows below give T cell receptor beta chains drawn from one sample of a study of blood T cell repertoires in COVID-19. The data were produced by immunoSEQ multiplex PCR, yet TCRdb's version contains in-frame clones alone and is incomplete. The sample has roughly 150,000 clones, about 83% seen once; the top ten hold approximately 15%. Sequencing input: peripheral blood. The receptors were sampled from a woman aged 80 or over with acute or convalescent COVID-19. CDR3s include the opening cysteine and the closing phenylalanine or tryptophan. D genes are given only for firm matches. Only some rows state a clone size, as once, few, many or a class for expanded clones.

j_gene | d_gene | v_gene | abundance | CDR3aa | CDR3nt
TRBJ1-6 | NA | TRBV14 | NA | CASSQELHNSPLHF | TGTGCCAGCAGCCAAGAACTGCATAATTCACCCCTCCACTTT
TRBJ2-7 | NA | TRBV19 | NA | CASSIRVGYEQYF | TGTGCCAGTAGTATCCGGGTTGGTTACGAGCAGTACTTC
TRBJ1-5 | NA | TRBV18 | NA | CASSPPNQPQHF | TGTGCCAGCTCACCCCCGAATCAGCCCCAGCATTTT
TRBJ2-1 | TRBD2 | TRBV9 | once | CASSADSGRARNEQFF | TGTGCCAGCAGCGCCGATAGCGGGAGGGCCAGGAATGAGCAGTTCTTC
TRBJ1-1 | TRBD1 | TRBV30 | NA | CAWSVKGGAGAFF | TGTGCCTGGAGCGTTAAAGGGGGCGCGGGAGCTTTCTTT
TRBJ2-5 | NA | TRBV11-2 | NA | CASSFNTGETQYF | TGTGCCAGCAGCTTTAATACGGGGGAGACCCAGTACTTC
TRBJ1-1 | TRBD1 | TRBV5-1 | NA | CASSTGQLATEAFF | TGCGCCAGCAGCACGGGACAGCTGGCCACTGAAGCTTTCTTT
TRBJ1-5 | NA | TRBV19 | NA | CASSIDSGTLYQPQHF | TGTGCCAGTAGTATAGATTCTGGGACACTATATCAGCCCCAGCATTTT
TRBJ2-5 | NA | TRBV30 | NA | CAWAGMGNLRETQYF | TGTGCCTGGGCCGGGATGGGTAACCTTCGGGAGACCCAGTACTTC
TRBJ1-5 | NA | TRBV28 | NA | CASSSYTPRGGNQPQHF | TGTGCCAGCAGTTCCTATACCCCTAGGGGGGGAAATCAGCCCCAGCATTTT
TRBJ1-3 | TRBD1 | TRBV5-1 | few | CASSSQGASGNTIYF | TGCGCCAGCAGCTCGCAGGGGGCATCTGGAAACACCATATATTTT
TRBJ1-6 | TRBD1 | TRBV19 | once | CATKDRDSPLHF | TGTGCCACCAAAGACAGGGATTCACCCCTCCACTTT
TRBJ2-2 | TRBD1 | TRBV3-1/TRBV3-2 | NA | CASSNRGSGELFF | TGTGCCAGCAGCAACAGGGGAAGCGGGGAGCTGTTTTTT
TRBJ2-1 | TRBD2 | TRBV19 | NA | CASSSVEAGAGEQFF | TGTGCCAGTAGTTCCGTAGAGGCGGGAGCTGGTGAGCAGTTCTTC
TRBJ2-1 | NA | TRBV28 | NA | CASSFPRYRSSYNEQFF | TGTGCCAGCAGTTTTCCCCGCTACCGGAGCTCCTACAATGAGCAGTTCTTC
TRBJ2-3 | TRBD1 | TRBV11-2 | NA | CASSPYGQGEADTQYF | TGTGCCAGCAGCCCCTATGGACAGGGGGAAGCAGATACGCAGTATTTT
TRBJ2-7 | TRBD1 | TRBV4-2 | once | CASSPGTGRYF | TGTGCCAGCAGCCCGGGGACAGGGAGGTACTTC
TRBJ1-1 | NA | TRBV30 | NA | CAWSVSGATSEAFF | TGTGCCTGGAGTGTATCTGGGGCTACGTCTGAAGCTTTCTTT
TRBJ1-2 | NA | TRBV29-1 | NA | CSVEKRGYGYTF | TGCAGCGTTGAGAAGCGTGGCTATGGCTACACCTTC
TRBJ1-5 | NA | TRBV2 | NA | CASKMSNPSNQPQHF | TGTGCCAGCAAGATGAGCAACCCGAGCAATCAGCCCCAGCATTTT
TRBJ2-5 | TRBD2 | TRBV9 | NA | CASSVGNSGLAGGQETQYF | TGTGCCAGCAGCGTAGGAAACTCCGGACTAGCGGGAGGGCAAGAGACCCAGTACTTC
TRBJ2-2 | TRBD1 | TRBV6-5 | NA | CASRRTGGNTGELFF | TGTGCCAGCAGAAGGACAGGGGGCAACACCGGGGAGCTGTTTTTT
TRBJ1-1 | TRBD1 | TRBV19 | NA | CASSIPGQGNTEAFF | TGTGCCAGTAGTATTCCGGGACAGGGGAACACTGAAGCTTTCTTT